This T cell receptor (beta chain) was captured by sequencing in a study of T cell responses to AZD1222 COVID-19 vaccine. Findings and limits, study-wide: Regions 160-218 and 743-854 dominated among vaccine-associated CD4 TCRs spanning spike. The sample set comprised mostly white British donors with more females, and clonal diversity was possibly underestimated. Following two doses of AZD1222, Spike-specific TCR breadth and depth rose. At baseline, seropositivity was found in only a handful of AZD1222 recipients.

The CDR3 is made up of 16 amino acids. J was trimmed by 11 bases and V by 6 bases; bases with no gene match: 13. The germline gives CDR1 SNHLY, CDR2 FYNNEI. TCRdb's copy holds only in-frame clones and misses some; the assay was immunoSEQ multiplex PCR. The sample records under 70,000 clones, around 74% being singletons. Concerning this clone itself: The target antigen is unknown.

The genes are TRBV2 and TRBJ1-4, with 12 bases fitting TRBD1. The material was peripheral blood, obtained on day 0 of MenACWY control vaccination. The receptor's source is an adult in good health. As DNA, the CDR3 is TGTGCCAGCAGGGAACTCGCGGGACAGGGGGCGAAGAAACTGTTTTTT. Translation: CASRELAGQGAKKLFF.